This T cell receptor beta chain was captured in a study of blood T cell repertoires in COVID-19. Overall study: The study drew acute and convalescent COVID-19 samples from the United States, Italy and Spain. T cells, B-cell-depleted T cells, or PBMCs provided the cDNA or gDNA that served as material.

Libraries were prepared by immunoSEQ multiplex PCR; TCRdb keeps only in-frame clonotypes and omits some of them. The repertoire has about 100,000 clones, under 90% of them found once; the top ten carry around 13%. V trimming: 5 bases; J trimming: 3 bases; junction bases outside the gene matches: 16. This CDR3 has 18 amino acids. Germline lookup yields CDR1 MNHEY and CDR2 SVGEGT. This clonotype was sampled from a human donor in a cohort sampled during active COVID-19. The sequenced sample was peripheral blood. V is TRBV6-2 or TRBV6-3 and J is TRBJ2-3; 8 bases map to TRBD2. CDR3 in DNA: TGTGCCAGCAGTACCGACCCAAATTCCGGGACTAGAACAGATACGCAGTATTTT. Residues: CASSTDPNSGTRTDTQYF.